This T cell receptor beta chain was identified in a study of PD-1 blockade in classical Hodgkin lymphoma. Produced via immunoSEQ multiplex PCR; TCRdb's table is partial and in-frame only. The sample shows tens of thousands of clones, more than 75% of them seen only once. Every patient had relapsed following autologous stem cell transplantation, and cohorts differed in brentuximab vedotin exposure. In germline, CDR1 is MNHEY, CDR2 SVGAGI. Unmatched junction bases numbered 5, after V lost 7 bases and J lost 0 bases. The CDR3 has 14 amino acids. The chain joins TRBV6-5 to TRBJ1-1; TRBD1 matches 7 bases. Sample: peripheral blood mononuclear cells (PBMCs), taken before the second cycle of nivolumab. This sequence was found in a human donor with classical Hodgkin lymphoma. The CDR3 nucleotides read TGTGCCAGCAATTTGGACAGGCTGAACACTGAAGCTTTCTTT. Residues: CASNLDRLNTEAFF.